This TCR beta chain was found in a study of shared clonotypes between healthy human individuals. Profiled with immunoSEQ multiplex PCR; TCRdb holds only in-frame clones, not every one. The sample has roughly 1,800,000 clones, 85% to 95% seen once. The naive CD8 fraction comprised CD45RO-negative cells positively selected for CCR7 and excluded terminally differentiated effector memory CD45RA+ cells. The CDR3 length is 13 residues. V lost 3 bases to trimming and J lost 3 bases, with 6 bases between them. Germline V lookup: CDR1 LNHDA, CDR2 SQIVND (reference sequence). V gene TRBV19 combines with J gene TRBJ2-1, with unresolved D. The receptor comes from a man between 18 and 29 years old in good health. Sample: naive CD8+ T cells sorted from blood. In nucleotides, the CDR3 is TGTGCCAGTAGTATGAACTACTACAATGAGCAGTTCTTC. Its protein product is CASSMNYYNEQFF.